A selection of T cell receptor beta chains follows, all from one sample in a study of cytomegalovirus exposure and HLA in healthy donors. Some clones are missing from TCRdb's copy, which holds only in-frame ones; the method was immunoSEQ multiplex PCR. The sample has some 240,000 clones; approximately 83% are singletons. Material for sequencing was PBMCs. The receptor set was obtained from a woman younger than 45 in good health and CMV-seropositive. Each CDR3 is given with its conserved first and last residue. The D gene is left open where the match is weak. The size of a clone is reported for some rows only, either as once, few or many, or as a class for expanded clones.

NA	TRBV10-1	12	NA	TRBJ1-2	TGCGCCAGCAGTGCGGGATCCTATGGCTACACCTTC	CASSAGSYGYTF
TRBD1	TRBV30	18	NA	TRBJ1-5	TGTGCCTGGAGTGTACGAGGGACAGGGGGCGCAGGAAATCAGCCCCAGCATTTT	CAWSVRGTGGAGNQPQHF
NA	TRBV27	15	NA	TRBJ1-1	TGTGCCAGCAGTTCCATGCCCGGAGGGGTTTACGAAGCTTTCTTT	CASSSMPGGVYEAFF
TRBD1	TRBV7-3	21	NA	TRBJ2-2	TGTGCCAGCAGCCAGACTTACAGCTTGGGTCTTGGCAGGGGGCCCACCGGGGAGCTGTTTTTT	CASSQTYSLGLGRGPTGELFF
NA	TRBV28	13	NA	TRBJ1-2	TGTGCCAGCAGTTCTGACTCTAACTATGGCTACACCTTC	CASSSDSNYGYTF
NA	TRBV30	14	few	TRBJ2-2	TGTGCCTGGAGTGTTCTAGAGAGCACCGGGGAGCTGTTTTTT	CAWSVLESTGELFF
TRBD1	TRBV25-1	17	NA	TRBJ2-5	TGTGCCAGCAGTGTCTACAGCGCAGGGGGCTATCGGGAGACCCAGTACTTC	CASSVYSAGGYRETQYF
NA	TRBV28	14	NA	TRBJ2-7	TGTGCCAGCAGTCCCTTGGAGATCCCCTACGAGCAGTACTTC	CASSPLEIPYEQYF
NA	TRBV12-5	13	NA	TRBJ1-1	TGTGCTAGTAAGGCCCAGGGGAACACTGAAGCTTTCTTT	CASKAQGNTEAFF
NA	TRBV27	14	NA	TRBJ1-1	TGTGCCAGCAGATACGACAGGTCGGTACGTGAAGCTTTCTTT	CASRYDRSVREAFF
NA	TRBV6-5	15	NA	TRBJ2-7	TGTGCCAGCAGTCTCCCAAGCAGGGGCCCCCTCGAGCAGTACTTC	CASSLPSRGPLEQYF
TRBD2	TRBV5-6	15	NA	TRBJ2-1	TGTGCCAGCAGCTTGGTGAGCGGGGCCTACAATGAGCAGTTCTTC	CASSLVSGAYNEQFF
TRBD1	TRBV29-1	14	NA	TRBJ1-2	TGCAGCGTTGAAGATGTTGGGACAGACTATGGCTACACCTTC	CSVEDVGTDYGYTF
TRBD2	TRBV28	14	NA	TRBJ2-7	TGTGCCAGCAGTTATAGCGGGAGCGAATACGAGCAGTACTTC	CASSYSGSEYEQYF
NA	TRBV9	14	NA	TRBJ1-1	TGTGCCAGCAGCGTAGCTCTGTTGAACACTGAAGCTTTCTTT	CASSVALLNTEAFF
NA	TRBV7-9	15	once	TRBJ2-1	TGTGCCAGCAGCCAGGCCGGCAAATCCTACAATGAGCAGTTCTTC	CASSQAGKSYNEQFF
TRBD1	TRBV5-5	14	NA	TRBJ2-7	TGTGCCAGCAGCTGGGGGACAGGGGGCCACGAGCAGTACTTC	CASSWGTGGHEQYF
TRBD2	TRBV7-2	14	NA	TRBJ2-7	TGTGCCAGCAGCTTAGAGCGGGGGATCTACGAGCAGTACTTC	CASSLERGIYEQYF
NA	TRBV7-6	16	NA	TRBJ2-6	TGTGCCAGCAGCTTAGGGACAGTGTCTGGGGCCAACGTCCTGACTTTC	CASSLGTVSGANVLTF
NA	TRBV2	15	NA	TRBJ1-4	TGTGCCAGCAGACCGGACAGTTCAACTAATGAAAAACTGTTTTTT	CASRPDSSTNEKLFF
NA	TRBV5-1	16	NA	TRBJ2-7	TGCGCCAGCAGCGGCCAGGTTGAGGCGGGACCTTACGAGCAGTACTTC	CASSGQVEAGPYEQYF
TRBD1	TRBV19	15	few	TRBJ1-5	TGTGCCAGTAGTGTGACAGGGGGCGCGAGGCAGCCCCAGCATTTT	CASSVTGGARQPQHF
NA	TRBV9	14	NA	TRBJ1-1	TGTGCCAGCGAAAGACAGGCCATGAACACTGAAGCTTTCTTT	CASERQAMNTEAFF
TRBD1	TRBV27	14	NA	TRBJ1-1	TGTGCCAGCAGTGATCACAGGGGGAACACTGAAGCTTTCTTT	CASSDHRGNTEAFF
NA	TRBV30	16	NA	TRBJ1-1	TGTGCCTGGAGTTATGGACTTCGGTCTATGAACACTGAAGCTTTCTTT	CAWSYGLRSMNTEAFF
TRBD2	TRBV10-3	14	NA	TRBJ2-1	TGTGCCATTCTAGCGGGAGCCTCCTACAATGAGCAGTTCTTC	CAILAGASYNEQFF
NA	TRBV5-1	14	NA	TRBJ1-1	TGCGCCAGCAGCGTCGGAGGCGTGGACACTGAAGCTTTCTTT	CASSVGGVDTEAFF
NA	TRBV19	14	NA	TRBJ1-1	TGTGCCAGTAGTACCACCTGGGGAGGCACTGAAGCTTTCTTT	CASSTTWGGTEAFF
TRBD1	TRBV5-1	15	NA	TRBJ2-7	TGCGCCAGCAGCTTCCTGGACAGGGGACTCTACGAGCAGTACTTC	CASSFLDRGLYEQYF
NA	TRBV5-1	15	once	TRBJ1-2	TGCGCCAGCAGCTTGGTACAGTCGGCCAACTATGGCTACACCTTC	CASSLVQSANYGYTF
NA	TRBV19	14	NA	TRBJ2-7	TGTGCCAGTAGTGCCAGTGAGGGTGAAAACGAGCAGTACTTC	CASSASEGENEQYF
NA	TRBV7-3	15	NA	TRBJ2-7	TGTGCCAGCAGCTTAACTCCGGGGATAACCTACGAGCAGTACTTC	CASSLTPGITYEQYF
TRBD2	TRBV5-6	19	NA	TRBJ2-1	TGTGCCAGCAGCCCCCGTTATACGGGACTAGCGGGAGGGGGGAATGAGCAGTTCTTC	CASSPRYTGLAGGGNEQFF
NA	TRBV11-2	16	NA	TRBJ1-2	TGTGCCAGCAGCTTAGATCTTATTGGGGGCAACTATGGCTACACCTTC	CASSLDLIGGNYGYTF
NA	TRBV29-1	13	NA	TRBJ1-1	TGCAGCGTTGAGTTGAGAGGTCGCACTGAAGCTTTCTTT	CSVELRGRTEAFF
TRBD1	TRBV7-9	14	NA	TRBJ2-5	TGTGCCAGCAGCTTAGACAGACAGGGAGAGACCCAGTACTTC	CASSLDRQGETQYF
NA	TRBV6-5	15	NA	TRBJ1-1	TGTGCCAGCAGTTACGGAGGTGGGGGGGACACTGAAGCTTTCTTT	CASSYGGGGDTEAFF
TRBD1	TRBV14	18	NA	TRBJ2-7	TGTGCCAGCAGCCACAGTCCCGGGACAGACCGACACCGCTACGAGCAGTACTTC	CASSHSPGTDRHRYEQYF
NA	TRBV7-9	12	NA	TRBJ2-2	TGTGCCAGCAGCTTAGTAACCGGGGAGCTGTTTTTT	CASSLVTGELFF
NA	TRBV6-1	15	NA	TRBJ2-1	TGTGCCAGCAGTGAAGGGACTGGTTCCTACAATGAGCAGTTCTTC	CASSEGTGSYNEQFF
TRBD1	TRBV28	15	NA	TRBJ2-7	TGTGCCAGCAGTTCCCCGGGACAGGGGTGGAACGAGCAGTACTTC	CASSSPGQGWNEQYF
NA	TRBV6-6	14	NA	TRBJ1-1	TGTGCCAGCAGACCATTCATCGGGGACACTGAAGCTTTCTTT	CASRPFIGDTEAFF
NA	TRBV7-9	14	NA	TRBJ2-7	TGTGCCAGCAGCTTAGAGGACAGCTCCTACGAGCAGTACTTC	CASSLEDSSYEQYF
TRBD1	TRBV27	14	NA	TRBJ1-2	TGTGCCAGCAGCCGACAGGGGTACGACTATGGCTACACCTTC	CASSRQGYDYGYTF
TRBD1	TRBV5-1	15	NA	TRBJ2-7	TGCGCCAGCAGCAACCGGGACAGAGACTCCTACGAGCAGTACTTC	CASSNRDRDSYEQYF
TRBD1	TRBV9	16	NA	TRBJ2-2	TGTGCCAGCAGCCCAAGGACAGGAAGAAACACCGGGGAGCTGTTTTTT	CASSPRTGRNTGELFF